Below are 9 T cell receptor beta chains sequenced from a single sample in a study of Ad26.COV2.S vaccination and SARS-CoV-2 variants. As for treatment: about 20 received Ad26.COV2.S at low or high dose, single or two shots; roughly 5 received placebo; per-sample allocation not given. Material that was analyzed had been drawn on day 63 after the first vaccine or placebo injection. Generated by immunoSEQ multiplex PCR, the TCRdb table keeps only in-frame clones and is missing some. The sample lists some 370,000 clones; 80% to 90% were seen once. The input for sequencing was peripheral blood, taken in a trial of Ad26.COV2.S vaccine versus placebo. These receptors came from a person between 18 and 65 years old who received the Ad26.COV2.S COVID-19 vaccine or a placebo.

J is TRBJ2-3 and V is TRBV2; D is perhaps TRBD2 (6 bases). This CDR3 is built from 17 residues. Germline V gene data show CDR1 as SNHLY and CDR2 as FYNNEI. Deletions cut 4 bases from V and 0 bases from J, with 17 bases between. As DNA, the CDR3 is TGTGCCAGCAGTGGGGGTCCAGGGCGGGGAAGCACAGATACGCAGTATTTT. Translated, it gives CASSGGPGRGSTDTQYF.

The rearrangement links TRBV7-9 to TRBJ2-1; a possible D gene is TRBD2 (6 bases). Per the germline V gene, CDR1 is SEHNR and CDR2 is FQNEAQ (reference sequence). The germline V and J ends were trimmed by 5 bases and 0 bases, with 11 bases remaining between them. There are 15 residues in the CDR3. The CDR3, as DNA: TGTGCCAGCAGCGTACCGGGACTCTCCTACAATGAGCAGTTCTTC. Translating gives CASSVPGLSYNEQFF.

The V and J genes are TRBV7-9 and TRBJ1-4; TRBD1 is a possible D gene (5 bases). The germline CDR1 and CDR2 sequences are SEHNR and FQNEAQ (reference sequence). The V end lost 3 bases, the J end lost 8 bases, and 19 bases lay between the germline ends. This CDR3 has 16 residues. In DNA, the CDR3 is TGTGCCAGCAGCTTGAATCAGGGCCTCCGATTAGAAAAACTGTTTTTT. Residues: CASSLNQGLRLEKLFF.

The genes are TRBV7-9 and TRBJ1-2; 10 bases are a match to TRBD1. The CDR3 is 16 residues long. Germline V gene sequence: CDR1 SEHNR, CDR2 FQNEAQ (reference sequence). V dropped 5 bases and J dropped 3; count of bases not matched to a gene: 9. The CDR3 bases are TGTGCCAGCAGCCCCGGGACAGGGGCCCTTTACTATGGCTACACCTTC. This encodes CASSPGTGALYYGYTF.

V usage is TRBV11-3 and J usage is TRBJ2-3; 10 nucleotides line up with TRBD2. This CDR3 is built from 20 residues. After removal of 3 bases from V and 0 bases from J, the junction contained 15 bases not matched to a gene. Per the germline V gene, CDR1 is SGHNT and CDR2 is YENEEA. The DNA for the CDR3 is TGTGCCAGCAGCTTTCTGAGACAGATACCTAGCGGGAGAAGCACAGATACGCAGTATTTT. As protein: CASSFLRQIPSGRSTDTQYF.

The chain combines TRBV2 with TRBJ1-5; 9 bases agree with TRBD1. The CDR3 is 14 amino acids. CDR1 and CDR2 from the germline V gene are SNHLY and FYNNEI. V trimming: 7 bases; J trimming: 5 bases; junction bases outside the gene matches: 6. This chain's CDR3 is CASKMRQGDQPQHF. CDR3 bases: TGTGCCAGCAAAATGAGACAGGGGGATCAGCCCCAGCATTTT.

V usage is TRBV19 and J usage is TRBJ1-2; D is unresolved. The CDR3 loop spans 10 amino acids. Trimming stripped 8 bases from V and 8 bases from J, with 9 bases between. The germline gives CDR1 LNHDA, CDR2 SQIVND (reference sequence). CDR3 amino acids: CASGSGGYTF. The CDR3 nucleotides read TGTGCCAGTGGATCGGGGGGCTACACCTTC.

This clone was seen only once. The rearrangement uses TRBV9 and TRBJ1-1, with D perhaps TRBD1 (5 bases). Between the trimmed V and J ends, which lost 0 bases and 3 bases, there was a span of 9 bases. This CDR3 region has 14 residues. Germline V lookup: CDR1 SGDLS, CDR2 YYNGEE. CDR3 in amino acids: CASSVVGGDTEAFF. CDR3 nucleotides: TGTGCCAGCAGCGTAGTTGGGGGGGACACTGAAGCTTTCTTT.

The chain links TRBV27 to TRBJ2-3, with unresolved D. The length of the CDR3 is 16 residues. V dropped 0 bases and J dropped 3 bases, with 13 bases sitting between them. Germline assignment: CDR1 MNHEY and CDR2 SMNVEV (reference sequence). CDR3 sequence: CASSLSGGQITDTQYF. The CDR3 DNA reads as TGTGCCAGCAGTTTATCGGGTGGCCAGATTACAGATACGCAGTATTTT.